This T cell receptor beta chain was recorded in a study of blood T cell repertoires in COVID-19. Study overall: In each case, the material was cDNA or gDNA derived from T cells, B-cell-depleted T cells, or PBMCs.

CDR1 and CDR2 (germline): MNHEY, SVGEGT. The CDR3 covers 13 residues. The J segment lost 9 bases and the V segment lost 5 bases, leaving 5 bases of the junction unmatched. The repertoire was sequenced with immunoSEQ multiplex PCR; TCRdb's copy has only in-frame clones and lacks some. The table lists some 700,000 clones, approximately 90% of them singletons. The sample consisted of peripheral blood. The rearrangement joins TRBV6-2 or TRBV6-3 to TRBJ1-1; TRBD1 aligns across 11 bases. The sequence was collected from a woman younger than 35 with acute or convalescent COVID-19. CDR3 bases: TGTGCCAGCAGTCGGACAGGGGGCGTCAAAGCTTTCTTT. Its translation: CASSRTGGVKAFF.